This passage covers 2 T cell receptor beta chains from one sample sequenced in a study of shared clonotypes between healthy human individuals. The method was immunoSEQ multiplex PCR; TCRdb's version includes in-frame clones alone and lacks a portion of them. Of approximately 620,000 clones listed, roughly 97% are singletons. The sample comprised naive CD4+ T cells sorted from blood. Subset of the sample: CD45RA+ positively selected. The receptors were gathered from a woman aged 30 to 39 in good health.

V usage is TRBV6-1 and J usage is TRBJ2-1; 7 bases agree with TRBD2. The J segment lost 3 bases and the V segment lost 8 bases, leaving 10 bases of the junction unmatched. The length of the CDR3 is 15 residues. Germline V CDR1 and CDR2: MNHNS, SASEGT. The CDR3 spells CASELAWPYYNEQFF. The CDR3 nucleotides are TGTGCCAGCGAACTAGCGTGGCCCTACTACAATGAGCAGTTCTTC.

CDR3 bases: TGCGCCAGCAGCTTGGCCGGGACGCCTTCCTACAATGAGCAGTTCTTC. Translation: CASSLAGTPSYNEQFF. The rearrangement uses TRBV5-1 and TRBJ2-1; either TRBD1 or TRBD2 may fit D (5 bases each). Germline V lookup: CDR1 SGHRS, CDR2 YFSETQ. The CDR3 is made up of 16 amino acids. V lost 0 bases to trimming and J lost 1 base, with 11 bases between them.